Listed below are T cell receptor beta chains from one sample, sequenced in a study of shared clonotypes between healthy human individuals. Assay: immunoSEQ multiplex PCR; the TCRdb copy retains only in-frame clones and omits some. The sample yields some 740,000 clones, 85% to 95% seen once. Sequencing used naive CD8+ T cells sorted from blood. The source of these receptors is a man aged 30-40 years in good health. Both conserved end residues are part of each CDR3.

CDR3 protein,V gene
CAISESISGGGGDTEAFF,TRBV10-3
CASSAGTLTGNEQFF,TRBV28
CASSLSRDRGNTGELFF,TRBV28
CASSEDRGYEAFF,TRBV2
CASSSGQGAVGNEQFF,TRBV7-8
CATREAGQKNTEAFF,TRBV15
CASSFSDRADEQYF,TRBV28
CATDGGGNQPQHF,TRBV19
CASSSGSSGPQETQYF,TRBV27
CATSGAGTFQETQYF,TRBV15
CASSLDRAYEQYF,TRBV7-7
CASSLGGTGADNEQFF,TRBV7-6
CASSERGGSHEQYF,TRBV6-1
CASSDPNDRVEDLEETQYF,TRBV10-2
CASIPRGGKSNQPQHF,TRBV19
CASSARGEYEQYF,TRBV11-2
CASSTPSYEQYF,TRBV6-1
CASSLEPTGAEAFF,TRBV7-6
CASSLRPTPIYGYTF,TRBV27
CASSLNLRNTEAFF,TRBV7-8
CASSPGEMSEAFF,TRBV10-2
CASSVAEVSPEAFF,TRBV13
CASSGAPRGGSNQPQHF,TRBV6-1